This T cell receptor beta chain was identified during a study of blood T cell repertoires in COVID-19. Original methodology: Scientists estimated how many nucleated cells there were by amplifying reference gene primers. TCRdb keeps only in-frame clones here, not all; method: immunoSEQ multiplex PCR. That table is the source of V, J and clone size, and D and trimming were worked out from the DNA. The sample includes fewer than 70,000 clones, roughly 90% of them seen just once. This CDR3 is 14 amino acids long. The chain is built from TRBV21-1 and TRBJ1-5. TRBV21-1 is an annotated pseudogene. The TCR originated in a human donor in a cohort sampled during active COVID-19. The material sequenced was peripheral blood. CDR3 residues: CASKGGSPNQPQHF. The CDR3 DNA sequence: TGTGCCAGCAAGGGAGGGTCCCCCAATCAGCCCCAGCATTTT.